This TCR beta chain was recovered during a study of cytomegalovirus exposure and HLA in healthy donors. CDR3 length: 13 amino acids. Trimming cost V 5 bases and J 8 bases, with 12 bases left between them. Germline CDR1 and CDR2: SEHNR and FQNEAQ (reference sequence). This clone showed up just once. Its target is not known. The study ran its PCR with 60 Vbeta and 13 Jbeta primers. Data came from immunoSEQ multiplex PCR; TCRdb stores just in-frame clones and leaves some out. The sample consists of some 130,000 clones, 80% of them appearing once. Study observations and caveats: One later analysis reportedly identified an Asian-associated ancestry cluster that showed fewer N-insertions than the approximately 700-donor mean. According to the study, roughly 180 TCR beta chains were cytomegalovirus-associated.

The sequencing input was PBMCs. The rearrangement joins TRBV7-9 to TRBJ1-4, with D uncertain. The source is a young man in good health and CMV-seronegative. The CDR3 sequence: CASSLVPREKLFF. As DNA, the CDR3 is TGTGCCAGCAGCCTAGTCCCCAGGGAAAAACTGTTTTTT.